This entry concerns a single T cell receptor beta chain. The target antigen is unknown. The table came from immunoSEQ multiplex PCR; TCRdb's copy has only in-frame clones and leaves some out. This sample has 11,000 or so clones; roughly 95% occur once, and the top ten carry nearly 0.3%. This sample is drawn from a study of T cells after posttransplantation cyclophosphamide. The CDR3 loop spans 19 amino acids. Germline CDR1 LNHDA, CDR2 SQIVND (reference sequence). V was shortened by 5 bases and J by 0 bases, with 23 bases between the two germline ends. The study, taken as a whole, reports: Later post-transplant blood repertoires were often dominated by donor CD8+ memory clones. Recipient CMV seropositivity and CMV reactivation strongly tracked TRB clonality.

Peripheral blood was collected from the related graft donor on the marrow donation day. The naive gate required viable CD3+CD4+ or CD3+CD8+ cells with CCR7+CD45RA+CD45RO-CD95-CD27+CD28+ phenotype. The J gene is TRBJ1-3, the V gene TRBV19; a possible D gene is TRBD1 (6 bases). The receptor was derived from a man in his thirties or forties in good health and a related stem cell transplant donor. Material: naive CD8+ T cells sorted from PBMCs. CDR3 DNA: TGTGCCAGTAGTCCAGACAGGCGGGTCTACCACTCCTCTGGAAACACCATATATTTT. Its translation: CASSPDRRVYHSSGNTIYF.